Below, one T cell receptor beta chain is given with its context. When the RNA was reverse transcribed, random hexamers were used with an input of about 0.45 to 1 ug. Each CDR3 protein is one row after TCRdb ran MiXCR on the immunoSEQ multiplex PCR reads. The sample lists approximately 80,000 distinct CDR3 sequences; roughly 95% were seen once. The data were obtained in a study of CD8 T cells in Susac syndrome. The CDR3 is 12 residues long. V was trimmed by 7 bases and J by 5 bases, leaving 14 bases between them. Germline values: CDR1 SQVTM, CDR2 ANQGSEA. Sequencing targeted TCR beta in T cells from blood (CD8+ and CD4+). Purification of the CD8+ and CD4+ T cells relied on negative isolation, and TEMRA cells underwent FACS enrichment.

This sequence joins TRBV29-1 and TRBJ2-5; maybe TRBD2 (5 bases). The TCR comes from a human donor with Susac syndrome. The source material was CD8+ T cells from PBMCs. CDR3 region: CSDGEGWETQYF. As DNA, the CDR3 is TGCAGCGACGGGGAAGGGTGGGAGACCCAGTACTTC.